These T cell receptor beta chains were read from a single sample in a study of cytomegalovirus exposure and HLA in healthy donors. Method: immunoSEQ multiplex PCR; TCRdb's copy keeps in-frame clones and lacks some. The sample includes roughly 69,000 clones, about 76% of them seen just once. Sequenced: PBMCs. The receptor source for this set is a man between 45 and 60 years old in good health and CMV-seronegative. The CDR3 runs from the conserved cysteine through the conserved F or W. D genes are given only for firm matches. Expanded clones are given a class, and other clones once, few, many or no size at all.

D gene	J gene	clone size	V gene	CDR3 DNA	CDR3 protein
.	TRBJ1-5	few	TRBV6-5	TGTGCCAGCAGTTACTCAGGGGGTGGCAATCAGCCCCAGCATTTT	CASSYSGGGNQPQHF
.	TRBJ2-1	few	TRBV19	TGTGCCAGTAGTATAGATGTCTCCGGGAATGAGCAGTTCTTC	CASSIDVSGNEQFF
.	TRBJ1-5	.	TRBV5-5	TGTGCCAGCAGCTTGGGTTCCGGGTCAAGGAATCAGCCCCAGCATTTT	CASSLGSGSRNQPQHF
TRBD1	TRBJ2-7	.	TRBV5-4	TGTGCCAGCAGCATGGGACAGTCCTACGAGCAGTACTTC	CASSMGQSYEQYF
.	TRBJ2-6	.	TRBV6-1	TGTGCCAGCAGTGATGGCGGGTTGCCTGGGGCCAACGTCCTGACTTTC	CASSDGGLPGANVLTF
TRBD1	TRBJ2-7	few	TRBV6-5	TGTGCCAGCAGTCCCGGGACAGGGGGCAACGAGCAGTACTTC	CASSPGTGGNEQYF
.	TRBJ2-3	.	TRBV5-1	TGCGCCAGCAGCCTTCCCGAAGCCGTTAGCACAGATACGCAGTATTTT	CASSLPEAVSTDTQYF
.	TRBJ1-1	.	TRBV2	TGTGCCAGCCGATTCCCGGTAGCGAACACTGAGGCTTTCTTT	CASRFPVANTEAFF
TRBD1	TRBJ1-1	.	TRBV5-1	TGCGCCAGCAGCTTGGACGAGGGGGCGGCTTTCTTT	CASSLDEGAAFF
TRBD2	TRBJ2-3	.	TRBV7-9	TGTGCCACCCACCAGGCAGCTAGCGGGGGTTACACAGATACGCAGTATTTT	CATHQAASGGYTDTQYF
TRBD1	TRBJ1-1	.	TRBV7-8	TGTGCCAGCAGCGAGACGGGACAGGGCTTGAATGAAGCTTTCTTT	CASSETGQGLNEAFF
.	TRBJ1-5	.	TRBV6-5	TGTGCCAGCAGTTACTCGTACACTCAGCCCCAGCATTTT	CASSYSYTQPQHF
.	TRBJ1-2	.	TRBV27	TGTGCCAGCAGTTTCCGTCCAGGGGCAATGCTCTCCTCAGTCGGCTACACCTTC	CASSFRPGAMLSSVGYTF
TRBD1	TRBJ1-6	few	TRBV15	TGTGCCACCGGTAGGGGGCTGGATAATTCACCCCTCCACTTT	CATGRGLDNSPLHF
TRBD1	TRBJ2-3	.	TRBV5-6	TGTGCCAGCAGCATGGGGCCGACAGGGGGAACAGATACGCAGTATTTT	CASSMGPTGGTDTQYF
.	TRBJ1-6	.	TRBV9	TGTGCCAGCAGCGAGCGGTTTAATTCACCCCTCCACTTT	CASSERFNSPLHF
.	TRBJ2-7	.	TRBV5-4	TGTGCCAGCAGCCCGCGGGACCGTTATACCTACGAGCAGTACTTC	CASSPRDRYTYEQYF
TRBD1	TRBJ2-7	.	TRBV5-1	TGCGCCAGCAGCCCCGCTGGGGGACAGAAATTTTACGAGCAGTACTTC	CASSPAGGQKFYEQYF
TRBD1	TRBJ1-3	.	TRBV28	TGTGCCAGCAGTCCCCCCGGACAGGGAGGAAACACCATATATTTT	CASSPPGQGGNTIYF
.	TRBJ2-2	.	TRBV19	TGTGCCAGTAGTATTTCCGGGTACACCGGGGAGCTGTTTTTT	CASSISGYTGELFF
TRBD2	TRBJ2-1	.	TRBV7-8	TGTGCCAGCAGCCGGCCCAGCGGGGGGGTGAATGAGCAGTTCTTC	CASSRPSGGVNEQFF
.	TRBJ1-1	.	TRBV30	TGTGCCTGGAGTTCATGGGGCGGAAATAACACTGAAGCTTTCTTT	CAWSSWGGNNTEAFF
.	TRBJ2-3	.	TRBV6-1	TGTGCCAGCACCCAGAAGACAAGAGGCACAGATACGCAGTATTTT	CASTQKTRGTDTQYF
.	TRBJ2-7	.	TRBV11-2	TGTGCCAGCAGCTCCCTAACTGGGGGGAGGCACTACGAGCAGTACTTC	CASSSLTGGRHYEQYF
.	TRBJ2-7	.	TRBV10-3	TGTGCCATCAGCGAACCACGGGAGTCATTCTCCTACGAGCAGTACTTC	CAISEPRESFSYEQYF
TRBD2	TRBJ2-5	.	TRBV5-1	TGCGCCAGCAGTCCTACTAGCGGGGGGGCCTTGGAGCAGTACTTC	CASSPTSGGALEQYF
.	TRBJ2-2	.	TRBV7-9	TGTGCCAGCAGCTTAGTCCGGACCGGGGAGCTGTTTTTT	CASSLVRTGELFF
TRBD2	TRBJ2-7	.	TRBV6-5	TGTGCCAGCAGTGAAGCGGGAGGCGGCAGCGCTTTC	CASSEAGGGSAF
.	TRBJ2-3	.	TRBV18	TGTGCCAGCTCACCCTCCCTTTCGGGGGGCAGCACAGATACGCAGTATTTT	CASSPSLSGGSTDTQYF
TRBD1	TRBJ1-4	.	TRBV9	TGTGCCAGCAGCGTAGGACGGCAGGGGGCTAGAACTAATGAAAAACTGTTTTTT	CASSVGRQGARTNEKLFF
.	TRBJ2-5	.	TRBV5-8	TGTGCCAGCAGCTTTGGAAGGGGCTCCATAGAGACCCAGTACTTC	CASSFGRGSIETQYF
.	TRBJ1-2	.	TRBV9	TGTGCCAGCAGCCCCAGCCGGGGGTATGGCTACACCTTC	CASSPSRGYGYTF
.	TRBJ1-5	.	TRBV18	TGTGCCAGCTTCACGGGCCAGGACAGACTTTATAGCAATCAGCCCCAGCATTTT	CASFTGQDRLYSNQPQHF
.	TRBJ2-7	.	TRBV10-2	TGCGCCAGCAGTGAGTCGACGGGAAGAGGGTTCGAGCAGTACTTC	CASSESTGRGFEQYF
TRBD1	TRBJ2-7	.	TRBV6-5	TGTGCCAGCAAGATGACAGGGGAATACTACGAGCAGTACTTC	CASKMTGEYYEQYF
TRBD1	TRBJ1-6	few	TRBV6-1	TGTGCCAGCAGTGAAGGACAGGGGACAGGGGGTTCACCCCTCCACTTT	CASSEGQGTGGSPLHF
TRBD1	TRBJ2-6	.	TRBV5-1	TGCGCCAGCAGCACCGGACAGGCGGCTGGGGCCAACGTCCTGACTTTC	CASSTGQAAGANVLTF
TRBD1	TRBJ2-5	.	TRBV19	TGTGCCAGTAGCGAAACAGGGGGAGAGACCCAGTACTTC	CASSETGGETQYF
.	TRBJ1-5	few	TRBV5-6	TGTGCCAGCAGTTGGGGACCGGGAGGTCAGCCCCAGCATTTT	CASSWGPGGQPQHF
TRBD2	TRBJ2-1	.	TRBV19	TGTGCCAGTAGCGGGACTACCTACTACAATGAGCAGTTCTTC	CASSGTTYYNEQFF
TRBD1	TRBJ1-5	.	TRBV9	TGTGCCAGCAGCACCGGACAGGGGGAGGGTCAGCCCCAGCATTTT	CASSTGQGEGQPQHF
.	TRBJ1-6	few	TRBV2	TGTGCCAGCGGGGGGGGGCCGAATTCACCCCTCCACTTT	CASGGGPNSPLHF
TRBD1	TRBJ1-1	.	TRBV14	TGTGCCAGCAGCCCCCGACAGGGAATGAACACTGAAGCTTTCTTT	CASSPRQGMNTEAFF
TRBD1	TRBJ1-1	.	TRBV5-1	TGCGCCAGCAGCTGGGGACAGGGGACTGAAGCTTTCTTT	CASSWGQGTEAFF
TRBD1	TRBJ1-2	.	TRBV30	TGTGCCTGGAGCGTACCGGGACAGGGAAAGGGCTACACCTTC	CAWSVPGQGKGYTF
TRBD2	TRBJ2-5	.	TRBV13	TGTGCCAGCAGCTTATGGGGACTAGCGGGGGGGGAGCAAGAGACCCAGTACTTC	CASSLWGLAGGEQETQYF